The 31 T cell receptor beta chains below were found in one sample sequenced in a study of shared clonotypes between healthy human individuals. The table came from immunoSEQ multiplex PCR; TCRdb's copy has only in-frame clones and leaves some out. The sample records over 850,000 clones, around 78% being singletons. Specimen: memory CD4+ T cells from PBMCs. Subset: CD45RA-negative fraction. The receptor set was obtained from a man aged 18 to 29 in good health. Some clones in this sample may be carry-over from other donors' samples.

V gene TRBV9 combines with J gene TRBJ1-2; D is possibly TRBD1 (6 bases). V was clipped by 4 bases and J by 4 bases, with 14 bases between them. The CDR3 is made up of 14 amino acids. Germline assignment: CDR1 SGDLS and CDR2 YYNGEE. DNA for the CDR3: TGTGCCAGCAGCCCCGGGGGGGGCGCCTATGGCTACACCTTC. Its protein is CASSPGGGAYGYTF.

This chain links TRBV28 with TRBJ2-7; possibly TRBD1 or TRBD2 for D (5 bases each). V was cut by 5 bases and J by 1 base, with 15 bases left in between. CDR3 length: 15 amino acids. Germline CDR1 and CDR2: MDHEN and SYDVKM. The CDR3 is CASSIGGVESYEQYF. The CDR3 DNA sequence: TGTGCCAGCAGTATTGGGGGAGTGGAGTCCTACGAGCAGTACTTC.

Regarding this clone: Distinct nucleotide sequences in the sample also encode this CDR3. The chain is built from TRBV5-1 and TRBJ2-3; D unresolved. V was cut by 3 bases and J by 2 bases, with 4 bases left in between. There are 12 residues in the CDR3. CDR1 SGHRS and CDR2 YFSETQ come from the germline V gene. This CDR3 reads CASSYLTDTQYF. CDR3 bases: TGCGCCAGCAGCTACCTCACAGATACGCAGTATTTT. Drawing the rest from reference TRBV5-1 and TRBJ2-3, the complete variable domain is KAGVTQTPRYLIKTRGQQVTLSCSPISGHRSVSWYQQTPGQGLQFLFEYFSETQRNKGNFPGRFSGRQFSNSRSEMNVSTLELGDSALYLCASSYLTDTQYFGPGTRLTVL.

The V call is TRBV5-1, the J call TRBJ2-7; D is perhaps TRBD1 or TRBD2 (5 bases each). Germline V gene sequence: CDR1 SGHRS, CDR2 YFSETQ. The CDR3 length is 16 residues. The ends were cut back, 3 bases at V and 0 bases at J, with 16 bases in the middle. Here the CDR3 reads CASSWGRSPSSYEQYF. The CDR3 DNA sequence: TGCGCCAGCAGCTGGGGACGGAGCCCTAGCTCCTACGAGCAGTACTTC.

The chain has TRBV7-3 and TRBJ2-4, with D possibly TRBD1 on 6 matching bases. V lost 8 bases and J 4 bases, leaving 21 bases between the germline ends. The CDR3 contains 16 residues. Germline-derived CDR1 and CDR2 are SGHTA and FQGTGA. CDR3 residues: CASPAPEVRGKNIQYF. CDR3 in DNA: TGTGCCAGCCCGGCACCGGAGGTCAGGGGTAAAAACATTCAGTACTTC.

This clone was recorded only once. This chain joins TRBV5-1 and TRBJ1-1, with a tentative D call TRBD1 (6 bases). The CDR3 is made up of 13 amino acids. The V gene lost 7 bases and the J gene lost 6 bases, with 16 bases spanning the gap. CDR1 and CDR2 from the germline V gene are SGHRS and YFSETQ. The CDR3 is CASSSRGGAEAFF. CDR3 bases: TGCGCCAGCTCCAGCAGGGGAGGAGCTGAAGCTTTCTTT.

This clone is a singleton in its sample. V and J are TRBV6-6 and TRBJ1-1; perhaps TRBD1 as D (5 bases). Per the germline V gene, CDR1 is MNHNY and CDR2 is SVGAGI (reference sequence). Trimming pared 5 bases from V and 8 bases from J, leaving 12 bases between. This CDR3 region has 12 residues. CDR3 sequence (DNA): TGTGCCAGCAGTCCCGGGGCCCGGGAAGCTTTCTTT. Its translation is CASSPGAREAFF.

On this clone: At one end the junction does not follow the germline gene, possibly because of a read error. The gene calls are TRBV4-3 and TRBJ1-4; possible D gene TRBD1, 6 bases. The CDR3 has 15 amino acids. CDR1 and CDR2 (germline): LGHNA, YSLEER. CDR3 nucleotide sequence: TGCGCCAGCAGCCCTGGACAGCTACATAATGACAAACTGTTTTTT. This sequence encodes CASSPGQLHNDKLFF.

The chain couples TRBV11-2 to TRBJ2-5, with a weak D call TRBD2 (5 bases). The CDR3 spans 15 residues. Germline V gives CDR1 SGHAT, CDR2 FQNNGV. The V end was cut by 0 bases, the J end by 1 base, with 9 bases between. CDR3 sequence: CASSLELVFQETQYF. Written as DNA, the CDR3 is TGTGCCAGCAGCTTAGAACTAGTCTTCCAAGAGACCCAGTACTTC.

This clone was recorded a few times. The chain links TRBV5-1 to TRBJ2-5; weak D call: TRBD1 (6 bases). Per germline, CDR1 SGHRS and CDR2 YFSETQ. Trimming cost V 0 bases and J 4 bases, with 13 bases left between them. This CDR3 region has 15 residues. CDR3 nucleotide sequence: TGCGCCAGCAGCTTGGGGTCAGGGGTGTCAGAGACCCAGTACTTC. Encoded protein: CASSLGSGVSETQYF.

The chain couples TRBV21-1 to TRBJ1-1. TRBV21-1 is tagged as a pseudogene. The CDR3 consists of 11 residues. CDR3 protein: CATPRDVEAFF. DNA of the CDR3: TGTGCCACCCCCCGGGACGTTGAAGCTTTCTTT.

V usage is TRBV7-3 and J usage is TRBJ2-7; the match to TRBD1 covers 7 bases. The germline V gene has CDR1 SGHTA and CDR2 FQGTGA. This CDR3 contains 14 residues. The trim removed 5 bases at V and 2 bases at J, leaving 6 bases unmatched. CDR3 DNA sequence: TGTGCCAGCAGCCAAGGGACAGCTCCCTACGAGCAGTACTTC. Amino acid sequence: CASSQGTAPYEQYF.

The chain employs TRBV2 and TRBJ1-1; no clear D. From germline, CDR1 is SNHLY and CDR2 FYNNEI. With 2 bases removed from V and 3 bases from J, the gap between germline ends came to 13 bases. The CDR3 has 15 amino acids. The CDR3 loop reads CASSEKLSGDTEAFF. As DNA, the CDR3 is TGTGCCAGCAGTGAAAAGTTGTCAGGAGACACTGAAGCTTTCTTT.

The gene calls are TRBV19 and TRBJ1-6; 7 nucleotides agree with TRBD1. The V gene end was trimmed by 5 bases and the J gene end by 8 bases; junction bases not matched to a gene: 6. The V gene's germline CDR1 is LNHDA and CDR2 SQIVND (reference sequence). The CDR3 has 14 amino acids. The CDR3 spells CASSETGPDSPLHF. CDR3 DNA sequence: TGTGCCAGTAGTGAGACAGGGCCAGATTCACCCCTCCACTTT.

This rearrangement joins TRBV2 to TRBJ2-5; D is perhaps TRBD2 (5 bases). In germline, CDR1 is SNHLY, CDR2 FYNNEI. V lost 8 bases and J 5 bases, leaving 24 bases between the germline ends. The CDR3 is made up of 16 amino acids. CDR3 loop: CASGVPRDAPGETQYF. CDR3 in DNA: TGTGCCAGCGGAGTGCCCCGAGACGCCCCGGGGGAGACCCAGTACTTC.

The V gene is TRBV7-9, the J gene TRBJ2-1, with D possibly TRBD2 on 6 matching bases. The CDR3 is 16 residues long. Trimming cost V 2 bases and J 5 bases, with 16 bases left between them. The germline V gene has CDR1 SEHNR and CDR2 FQNEAQ (reference sequence). CDR3 amino acids: CASSLLRGSLNNEQFF. The CDR3 DNA reads TGTGCCAGCAGCTTATTACGGGGGTCCCTGAACAATGAGCAGTTCTTC. Full variable domain (outside the CDR3, taken from reference TRBV7-9 and TRBJ2-1): DTGVSQNPRHKITKRGQNVTFRCDPISEHNRLYWYRQTLGQGPEFLTYFQNEAQLEKSRLLSDRFSAERPKGSFSTLEIQRTEQGDSAMYLCASSLLRGSLNNEQFFGPGTRLTVL.

This clone was counted only a few times. The rearrangement uses TRBV5-1 and TRBJ2-1; 7 bases align to TRBD2. This CDR3 region has 14 residues. Per the germline V gene, CDR1 is SGHRS and CDR2 is YFSETQ. V gave up 4 bases and J gave up 5 bases; unmatched junction bases: 6. The CDR3 here is CASSPGGRNNEQFF. The DNA for the CDR3 is TGCGCCAGCAGCCCGGGAGGCAGGAACAATGAGCAGTTCTTC.

The chain has TRBV6-1 and TRBJ1-2; D unclear. The CDR3 sequence is 12 residues long. Germline CDR1 is MNHNS and CDR2 is SASEGT. Deletions cut 2 bases from V and 7 bases from J, with 8 bases between. For the CDR3, the DNA is TGTGCCAGCAGTGAAAATTGGCCTGGCTACACCTTC. Translating gives CASSENWPGYTF.

The chain uses TRBV7-2 and TRBJ1-5; no definite D call. The germline CDR1 and CDR2 sequences are SGHTA and FQGNSA. V gave up 1 base and J gave up 5 bases, with 6 bases separating them. The CDR3 totals 13 residues. CDR3 in amino acids: CASSLGNYQPQHF. In DNA, the CDR3 is TGTGCCAGCAGCTTAGGGAATTATCAGCCCCAGCATTTT.

The rearrangement joins TRBV28 to TRBJ1-1, with a possible D match to TRBD1 (5 bases). From germline, CDR1 is MDHEN and CDR2 SYDVKM. The CDR3 runs 13 residues. V was cut by 8 bases and J by 1 base, with 11 bases left in between. The CDR3 DNA follows: TGTGCCAGCTCCATTGGGACGAACACTGAAGCTTTCTTT. Encoded protein: CASSIGTNTEAFF. The whole variable domain, filled in from reference TRBV28 and TRBJ1-1, reads DVKVTQSSRYLVKRTGEKVFLECVQDMDHENMFWYRQDPGLGLRLIYFSYDVKMKEKGDIPEGYSVSREKKERFSLILESASTNQTSMYLCASSIGTNTEAFFGQGTRLTVV.

The chain is built from TRBV7-4 and TRBJ1-1, with no clear D. The CDR3 has 14 amino acids. Trimming removed 1 base from V and 6 bases from J, with 12 bases in between. CDR1 is SGHVT and CDR2 is SQSDAQ in the germline V gene. CDR3 sequence (DNA): TGTGCCAGCAGCTTAGGGCACACGTACCCTGAAGCTTTCTTT. Amino acids: CASSLGHTYPEAFF.

J is TRBJ1-1 and V is TRBV28; 9 bases are a match to TRBD1. The CDR3 spans 13 residues. In germline, CDR1 is MDHEN, CDR2 SYDVKM. The V and J ends lost 5 bases and 11 bases, in that order; junction bases with no gene match: 9. Here the CDR3 DNA reads TGTGCCAGCAGTCGACAGGACAGGGGTACGGCTTTCTTT. It yields the protein CASSRQDRGTAFF.

The chain combines TRBV5-4 with TRBJ2-3, with 10 positions matching TRBD2. V shed 0 bases, J shed 4 bases, and the junction held 2 bases outside the gene matches. Germline CDR1 reads SGHNT; CDR2 reads YYREEE (reference sequence). This CDR3 is 15 amino acids long. Here the CDR3 reads CASSLGSGRSDTQYF. The CDR3 DNA reads TGTGCCAGCAGCTTGGGTAGCGGGAGGTCAGATACGCAGTATTTT.

This rearrangement joins TRBV4-1 to TRBJ1-2, with 9 bases aligning to TRBD1. Looked up from germline, CDR1 is MGHRA and CDR2 is YSYEKL. The CDR3 is 14 amino acids. The V segment lost 4 bases and the J segment 6 bases; nucleotides outside the gene matches: 6. CDR3 in amino acids: CASSPSDRGNGYTF. The CDR3 nucleotides are TGCGCCAGCAGCCCCTCAGACAGGGGGAATGGCTACACCTTC.

The chain employs TRBV28 and TRBJ2-1; 10 bases are a match to TRBD1. The trim removed 8 bases at V and 14 bases at J, leaving 12 bases unmatched. Germline V gene lookup returns CDR1 MDHEN and CDR2 SYDVKM. The CDR3 covers 13 residues. The CDR3 sequence is CASGEVGQGLEFF. The CDR3 DNA follows: TGTGCCAGCGGTGAAGTGGGACAGGGGTTGGAGTTCTTC.

The CDR3 sequence is CASSRGQANYGYTF. The CDR3 DNA reads TGTGCCAGCAGCAGAGGGCAAGCTAACTATGGCTACACCTTC. This chain connects TRBV21-1 to TRBJ1-2. TRBV21-1 is described as a pseudogene. This CDR3 region has 14 residues.

The chain joins TRBV6-5 to TRBJ1-2, with 9 nucleotides matching TRBD1. The CDR3 runs to 14 residues. With 6 bases clipped from V and 2 bases from J, the junction kept 4 bases outside the gene matches. Germline values: CDR1 MNHEY, CDR2 SVGAGI. CDR3 coding DNA: TGTGCCAGCAGGGGACAGGGAAAGAACTATGGCTACACCTTC. It codes for CASRGQGKNYGYTF.

The chain couples TRBV28 to TRBJ2-7; D is possibly TRBD1 or TRBD2 (6 bases each). Trimming took 2 bases from V and 0 from J, leaving 17 bases between them. In germline, CDR1 is MDHEN, CDR2 SYDVKM. There are 17 residues in the CDR3. CDR3: CASSLQGTGAGSYEQYF. CDR3 sequence (DNA): TGTGCCAGCAGTTTACAGGGTACGGGGGCGGGCTCCTACGAGCAGTACTTC.

This chain links TRBV27 with TRBJ1-2, with TRBD1 matching 9 bases. With V trimmed by 6 bases and J by 0 bases, 5 bases remained unmatched. The CDR3 extends over 15 amino acids. The germline V gene encodes CDR1 MNHEY and CDR2 SMNVEV (reference sequence). The CDR3 loop reads CASRLTGGTNYGYTF. In DNA form, the CDR3 reads TGTGCCAGCAGGCTCACAGGGGGCACTAACTATGGCTACACCTTC.

The table lists this clone with a few counts. V usage is TRBV5-1 and J usage is TRBJ2-1; 7 nucleotides line up with TRBD1. V lost 7 bases to trimming and J lost 0 bases; unmatched junction nucleotides: 1. Germline lookup yields CDR1 SGHRS and CDR2 YFSETQ. This CDR3 comprises 13 residues. CDR3 region: CASRDSSYNEQFF. The CDR3 nucleotides read TGCGCCAGCCGGGACAGCTCCTACAATGAGCAGTTCTTC.

The table lists this clone with a count of one. The rearrangement uses TRBV2 and TRBJ2-1, with D possibly matching TRBD1 (7 bases). V lost 7 bases and J lost 6, with 19 bases in between. Per germline, CDR1 SNHLY and CDR2 FYNNEI. The CDR3 is 15 amino acids. Written as DNA, the CDR3 is TGTGCCAGCATGAAGGGCGGGCAGGGGGGCAATGAGCAGTTCTTC. Translating it yields CASMKGGQGGNEQFF. The full variable domain, with the rest looked up from reference TRBV2 and TRBJ2-1, is EPEVTQTPSHQVTQMGQEVILRCVPISNHLYFYWYRQILGQKVEFLVSFYNNEISEKSEIFDDQFSVERPDGSNFTLKIRSTKLEDSAMYFCASMKGGQGGNEQFFGPGTRLTVL.